The 24 T cell receptor beta chains in this list originate from one sample, sequenced in a study of shared clonotypes between healthy human individuals. Generated by immunoSEQ multiplex PCR, the TCRdb table keeps only in-frame clones and is missing some. The table has 850,000 to 1,200,000 clones, around 74% seen once. The sample comprised memory CD4+ T cells sorted from blood. Subset: CD45RA-negative fraction. The receptors were sampled from a man younger than 35 in good health.

There are a few counts of this clone. V usage is TRBV4-3 and J usage is TRBJ1-1; 9 positions match TRBD1. V dropped 4 bases and J dropped 5; count of bases not matched to a gene: 5. This CDR3 has 14 amino acids. Germline assignment: CDR1 LGHNA and CDR2 YSLEER. The CDR3: CASSPDRGRTEAFF. The CDR3 DNA reads as TGCGCCAGCAGCCCAGACAGGGGGAGGACTGAAGCTTTCTTT.

The J gene is TRBJ2-7, the V gene TRBV10-3; D perhaps matches TRBD1 (5 bases). This CDR3 contains 14 residues. The V and J ends lost 2 bases and 3 bases respectively, with 11 bases between them. Germline V gene data show CDR1 as ENHRY and CDR2 as SYGVKD. CDR3 loop: CAISEPRVGYEQYF. The DNA for the CDR3 is TGTGCCATCAGTGAGCCCAGGGTTGGCTACGAGCAGTACTTC.

The chain joins TRBV7-9 to TRBJ1-2; D gene uncertain. Germline V gene data show CDR1 as SEHNR and CDR2 as FQNEAQ (reference sequence). Trimming took 4 bases from V and 6 from J, leaving 21 bases between them. This CDR3 has 16 residues. In DNA, the CDR3 is TGTGCCAGCAGCTCGGTTGAACAAACCTTCAGTGATGGCTACACCTTC. It encodes CASSSVEQTFSDGYTF.

A word on this clone: Distinct nucleotide sequences in the sample also encode this CDR3. The J gene is TRBJ1-2, the V gene TRBV9, with D unclear. Germline-derived CDR1 and CDR2 are SGDLS and YYNGEE. V was shortened by 0 bases and J by 2 bases, with 11 bases between the two germline ends. The CDR3 loop spans 15 amino acids. The CDR3 DNA sequence: TGTGCCAGCAGCGTAGATCCGGGAGAGAACTATGGCTACACCTTC. It translates to CASSVDPGENYGYTF.

V and J are TRBV7-6 and TRBJ2-2; TRBD2 matches 9 bases. This CDR3 is built from 17 residues. Germline trimming cut 7 bases from V and 5 bases from J; bases unmatched to any gene: 14. Germline lookup yields CDR1 SGHVS and CDR2 FNYEAQ. The CDR3 is CASTPGASGIRTGELFF. The CDR3 DNA is TGTGCCAGCACCCCAGGGGCTAGCGGGATTCGTACCGGGGAGCTGTTTTTT.

This clone was seen a few times. The chain combines TRBV29-1 with TRBJ1-2; D ambiguous. Germline CDR1 and CDR2: SQVTM and ANQGSEA. This CDR3 is 14 amino acids long. V shed 6 bases and J shed 4 bases, with 18 bases lying between them. In nucleotides, the CDR3 is TGCAGCGTGGAGGGAGGGAGCTCGGGCTATGGCTACACCTTC. Protein product: CSVEGGSSGYGYTF.

This sequence joins TRBV27 and TRBJ1-5; no firm D call. The CDR3 covers 15 residues. Trimming cost V 5 bases and J 1 base, with 12 bases left between them. Per the germline V gene, CDR1 is MNHEY and CDR2 is SMNVEV (reference sequence). CDR3 coding DNA: TGTGCCAGCAGTCTCGGTTTTCTAAGCAATCAGCCCCAGCATTTT. Its translation is CASSLGFLSNQPQHF.

The sample holds many counts of this clone. The same CDR3 also results from other DNA sequences found in this sample. The chain joins TRBV2 to TRBJ1-1; no clear D gene. V was pared by 3 bases and J by 1 base, with 3 bases between. The CDR3 is 12 residues long. Germline V gene lookup returns CDR1 SNHLY and CDR2 FYNNEI. CDR3 in amino acids: CASSDPNTEAFF. The CDR3 coding sequence is TGTGCCAGCAGTGACCCGAACACTGAAGCTTTCTTT.

This clone was counted a single time. The chain is built from TRBV9 and TRBJ2-1, with D perhaps matching TRBD1 (5 bases). V dropped 3 bases and J dropped 2 bases, with 12 bases sitting between them. From germline, CDR1 is SGDLS and CDR2 YYNGEE. The CDR3 is made up of 15 amino acids. CDR3 nucleotide sequence: TGTGCCAGCAGCGCAACAGGTATGACCTACAATGAGCAGTTCTTC. It specifies CASSATGMTYNEQFF.

J is TRBJ2-3 and V is TRBV7-8, with TRBD1 matching over 8 bases. The CDR3 totals 16 residues. CDR1 is SGHVS, CDR2 FQNEAQ, per germline. The V gene end was trimmed by 5 bases and the J gene end by 3 bases; junction bases not matched to a gene: 10. This CDR3 reads CASSTDRGARTDTQYF. The CDR3 DNA reads as TGTGCCAGCAGCACAGACAGGGGCGCACGGACAGATACGCAGTATTTT.

The chain links TRBV2 to TRBJ1-6; D possibly corresponds to TRBD1 (5 bases). This CDR3 has 15 residues. Germline-derived CDR1 and CDR2 are SNHLY and FYNNEI. V lost 2 bases, J lost 10 bases, and 15 bases lay in between. CDR3 coding DNA: TGTGCCAGCAGTGAATCAGACAGTACGAGATCACCCCTCCACTTT. This codes for CASSESDSTRSPLHF.

The gene calls are TRBV11-2 and TRBJ2-7; 9 bases are a match to TRBD2. Germline loops: CDR1 SGHAT, CDR2 FQNNGV. The CDR3 covers 16 residues. Trimming took 1 base from V and 2 from J; bases not matched to a gene: 6. The CDR3 region is CASSLVRTSVPYEQYF. In DNA form, the CDR3 reads TGTGCCAGCAGCTTAGTTCGGACTAGCGTCCCCTACGAGCAGTACTTC.

This clone was seen a few times. J is TRBJ1-5 and V is TRBV6-1; D gene ambiguous. This CDR3 is built from 14 residues. The V end was cut by 5 bases, the J end by 4 bases, with 12 bases between. Germline V lookup: CDR1 MNHNS, CDR2 SASEGT. CDR3: CASSTAGWNQPQHF. In DNA form, the CDR3 reads TGTGCCAGCAGTACAGCGGGGTGGAATCAGCCCCAGCATTTT.

V usage is TRBV28 and J usage is TRBJ2-7, with D uncertain. The CDR3 spans 13 residues. Per germline, CDR1 MDHEN and CDR2 SYDVKM. V shed 7 bases and J shed 4 bases, with 14 bases lying between them. The CDR3 DNA is TGTGCCAGCACCCCCGGCTTAGCTTACGAGCAGTACTTC. This gives the protein CASTPGLAYEQYF.

V is TRBV19 and J is TRBJ2-2; 8 bases match TRBD1. The trim removed 7 bases at V and 2 bases at J, leaving 9 bases unmatched. Germline CDR1 and CDR2: LNHDA and SQIVND (reference sequence). This CDR3 region has 16 residues. The CDR3 region is CASTPGDRGNTGELFF. The DNA for the CDR3 is TGTGCCAGTACTCCCGGTGACAGGGGCAACACCGGGGAGCTGTTTTTT.

The sample holds one count of this clone. The chain uses TRBV5-1 and TRBJ2-3; possible D gene TRBD2, 6 bases. The germline CDR1 and CDR2 sequences are SGHRS and YFSETQ. The CDR3 totals 15 residues. V was cut by 2 bases and J by 4 bases, with 14 bases left in between. CDR3 nucleotide sequence: TGCGCCAGCAGCTTCCCGGGAGTTGGGTCAGATACGCAGTATTTT. This encodes CASSFPGVGSDTQYF.

The chain combines TRBV5-1 with TRBJ2-5; 10 bases line up with TRBD2. The V segment lost 2 bases and the J segment 4 bases; nucleotides outside the gene matches: 11. Germline values: CDR1 SGHRS, CDR2 YFSETQ. The CDR3 loop spans 17 amino acids. DNA of the CDR3: TGCGCCAGCAGCTTAGGGATAGCGGGAGGCCTTACAGAGACCCAGTACTTC. Its protein product is CASSLGIAGGLTETQYF. Supplemented by reference TRBV5-1 and TRBJ2-5, the full variable domain reads KAGVTQTPRYLIKTRGQQVTLSCSPISGHRSVSWYQQTPGQGLQFLFEYFSETQRNKGNFPGRFSGRQFSNSRSEMNVSTLELGDSALYLCASSLGIAGGLTETQYFGPGTRLLVL.

V gene TRBV10-3 combines with J gene TRBJ2-3; D unclear. Germline CDR1 is ENHRY and CDR2 is SYGVKD. This CDR3 region has 15 residues. V lost 3 bases and J 2 bases, leaving 12 bases between the germline ends. CDR3 nucleotides: TGTGCCATCAGTGACCCTGATCTATCCACAGATACGCAGTATTTT. As protein: CAISDPDLSTDTQYF.

This sequence joins TRBV30 and TRBJ1-4, with no clear D. The CDR3 runs 14 residues. The germline gives CDR1 GTSNPN, CDR2 SVGIG (reference sequence). The CDR3: CAQRDRQRGEKLFF. As DNA, the CDR3 is TGTGCGCAGCGAGACCGGCAGAGAGGAGAAAAACTGTTTTTT.

This sequence joins TRBV30 and TRBJ2-7; D gene unclear. The germline gives CDR1 GTSNPN, CDR2 SVGIG (reference sequence). The length of the CDR3 is 16 residues. Trimming stripped 0 bases from V and 0 bases from J, with 15 bases between. In DNA form, the CDR3 reads TGTGCCTGGAGTGTCCGAAAGGCGTTCATCTCCTACGAGCAGTACTTC. Translating gives CAWSVRKAFISYEQYF.

The chain recombines TRBV29-1 with TRBJ1-1; tentatively, D is TRBD1 (5 bases). The CDR3 extends over 13 amino acids. Trimming took 4 bases from V and 4 from J, leaving 13 bases between them. CDR1 SQVTM and CDR2 ANQGSEA come from the germline V gene. CDR3 in DNA: TGCAGCGTTGGCAGGGAGCAGGGCACTGAAGCTTTCTTT. This encodes CSVGREQGTEAFF. Based on the CDR3 plus reference TRBV29-1 and TRBJ1-1, the full variable domain is SAVISQKPSRDICQRGTSLTIQCQVDSQVTMMFWYRQQPGQSLTLIATANQGSEATYESGFVIDKFPISRPNLTFSTLTVSNMSPEDSSIYLCSVGREQGTEAFFGQGTRLTVV.

J is TRBJ2-7 and V is TRBV27, with TRBD2 matching 10 bases. The junction had 1 base not matched to a gene; V was cut back by 0 bases and J by 2 bases. The length of the CDR3 is 15 residues. The V gene's germline CDR1 is MNHEY and CDR2 SMNVEV (reference sequence). CDR3: CASSLSLAGAYEQYF. In DNA, the CDR3 is TGTGCCAGCAGTTTATCGCTAGCGGGGGCCTACGAGCAGTACTTC.

The chain joins TRBV30 to TRBJ2-1; D unclear. The germline gives CDR1 GTSNPN, CDR2 SVGIG (reference sequence). Trimming stripped 2 bases from V and 4 bases from J, with 9 bases between. The CDR3 is made up of 13 amino acids. CDR3 in DNA: TGTGCCTGGAGTCTTTCGAATTACAATGAGCAGTTCTTC. It codes for CAWSLSNYNEQFF.

The chain has TRBV27 and TRBJ2-2; TRBD1 is a possible D gene (6 bases). The CDR3 sequence is 14 residues long. Trimming removed 4 bases from V and 5 bases from J, with 11 bases in between. Germline lookup yields CDR1 MNHEY and CDR2 SMNVEV (reference sequence). The CDR3 nucleotides are TGTGCCAGCAGTTACAGGGAGCGGACCGGGGAGCTGTTTTTT. Protein: CASSYRERTGELFF.